The clone carrying this T cell receptor beta chain was counted a single time. Its antigen remains unknown. This specimen belongs to a study of PD-L1 blockade in urothelial cancer. As for the study in general: There were a median of around 1,300 T cells in the tumor samples.

The assay was immunoSEQ multiplex PCR, and TCRdb's table has in-frame clones only and misses some. The sample consists of over 1,000 clones, roughly 42% of them appearing once. The CDR3 has 16 residues. Germline assignment: CDR1 SGHRS and CDR2 YFSETQ. The V gene lost 4 bases and the J gene lost 0 bases, with 14 bases spanning the gap. General study results and limits: Each patient yielded one FFPE tumor sample, not obtained immediately pretreatment.

The sequence came from a man aged 55 to 70 with urothelial cancer. The specimen was tumor tissue, collected before atezolizumab (anti-PD-L1) treatment. J is TRBJ1-3 and V is TRBV5-1, with a possible D match to TRBD1 (5 bases). In nucleotides, the CDR3 is TGCGCCAGCAGCAGGGACGGACCGTCCTCTGGAAACACCATATATTTT. Translation gives CASSRDGPSSGNTIYF.